This record covers a single T cell receptor beta chain. Its antigen remains unidentified. Deletions cut 4 bases from V and 8 bases from J, with 9 bases between. Germline-derived CDR1 and CDR2 are MGHDK and SYGVNS. The CDR3 runs 13 residues. This entry comes from a study of CD8+CD57+ T cells in acquired aplastic anemia. Study-wide findings and caveats: Significant differences in CD8+ Simpson's diversity were not observed between patients and controls. Patients shared twenty-nine CD8+ CDR3 sequences with controls.

The patients chosen for sequencing had shown expansion of CD8+CD57+ cells (detected by flow cytometry). Researchers used genomic DNA as the template to profile TCR beta VDJ and CDR3. TCRdb re-called the reads through MiXCR, storing one row per CDR3 protein. The sample has some 170,000 distinct CDR3 sequences; more than 60% are singletons. The sequence came from a human donor with aplastic anemia. V is TRBV25-1 and J is TRBJ1-6; TRBD1 might be the D (5 bases). Sequenced: sorted CD4+, CD8+, or CD8+CD57+ T cells (not recorded which) from PBMCs. The chain's CDR3 is CASSAGLHSPLHF. For the CDR3, the DNA is TGTGCCAGCAGTGCAGGGCTCCATTCACCCCTCCACTTT.